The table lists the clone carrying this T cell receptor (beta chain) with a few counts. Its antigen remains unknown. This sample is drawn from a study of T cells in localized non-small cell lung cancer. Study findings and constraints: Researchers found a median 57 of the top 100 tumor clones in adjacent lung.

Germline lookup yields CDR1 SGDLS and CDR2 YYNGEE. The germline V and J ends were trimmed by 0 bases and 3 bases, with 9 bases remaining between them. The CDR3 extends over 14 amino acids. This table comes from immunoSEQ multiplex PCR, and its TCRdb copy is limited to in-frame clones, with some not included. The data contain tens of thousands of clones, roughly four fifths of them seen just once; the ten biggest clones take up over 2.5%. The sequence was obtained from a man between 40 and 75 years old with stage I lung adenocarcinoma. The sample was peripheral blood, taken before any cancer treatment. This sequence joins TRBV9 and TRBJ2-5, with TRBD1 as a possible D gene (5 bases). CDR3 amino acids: CASSVAAGKETQYF. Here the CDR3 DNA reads TGTGCCAGCAGCGTAGCGGCAGGGAAAGAGACCCAGTACTTC.